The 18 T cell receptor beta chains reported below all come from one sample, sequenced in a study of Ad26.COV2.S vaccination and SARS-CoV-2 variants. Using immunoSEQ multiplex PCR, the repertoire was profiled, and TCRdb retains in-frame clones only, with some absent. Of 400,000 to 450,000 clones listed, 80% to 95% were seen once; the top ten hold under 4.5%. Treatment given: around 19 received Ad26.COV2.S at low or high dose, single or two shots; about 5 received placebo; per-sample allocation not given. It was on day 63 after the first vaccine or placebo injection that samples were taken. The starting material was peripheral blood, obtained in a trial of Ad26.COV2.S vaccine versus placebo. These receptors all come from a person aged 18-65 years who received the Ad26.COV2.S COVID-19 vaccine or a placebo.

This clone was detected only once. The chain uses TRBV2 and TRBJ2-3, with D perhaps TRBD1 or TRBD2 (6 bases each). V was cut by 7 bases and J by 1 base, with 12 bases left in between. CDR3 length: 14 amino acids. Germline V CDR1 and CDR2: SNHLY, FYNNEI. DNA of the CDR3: TGTGCCAGCAAGGGGGGAGTGCGCACAGATACGCAGTATTTT. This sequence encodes CASKGGVRTDTQYF.

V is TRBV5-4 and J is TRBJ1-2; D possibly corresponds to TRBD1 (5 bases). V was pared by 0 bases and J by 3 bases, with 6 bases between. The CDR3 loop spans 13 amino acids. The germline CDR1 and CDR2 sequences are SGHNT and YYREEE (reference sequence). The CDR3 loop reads CASSLGRDYGYTF. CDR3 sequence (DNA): TGTGCCAGCAGCTTGGGCAGGGACTATGGCTACACCTTC.

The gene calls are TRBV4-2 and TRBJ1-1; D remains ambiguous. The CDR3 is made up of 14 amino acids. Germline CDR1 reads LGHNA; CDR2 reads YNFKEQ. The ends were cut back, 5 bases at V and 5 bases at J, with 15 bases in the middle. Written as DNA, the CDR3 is TGTGCCAGCAGCTCCGAGAGGTTGGGGACTGAAGCTTTCTTT. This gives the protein CASSSERLGTEAFF.

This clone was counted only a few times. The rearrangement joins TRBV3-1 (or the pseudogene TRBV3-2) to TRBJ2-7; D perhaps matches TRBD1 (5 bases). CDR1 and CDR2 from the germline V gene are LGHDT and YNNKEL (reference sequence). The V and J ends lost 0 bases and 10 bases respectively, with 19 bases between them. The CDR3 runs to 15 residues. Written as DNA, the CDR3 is TGTGCCAGCAGCCAAGATACAGGAAGGCCCCTGGAACAGTACTTC. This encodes CASSQDTGRPLEQYF.

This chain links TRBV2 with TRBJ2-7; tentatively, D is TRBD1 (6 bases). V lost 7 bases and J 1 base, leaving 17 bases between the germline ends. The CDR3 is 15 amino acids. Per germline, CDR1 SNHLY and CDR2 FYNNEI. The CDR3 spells CASKPRDTYSYEQYF. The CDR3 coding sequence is TGTGCCAGCAAACCCCGGGACACTTATTCCTACGAGCAGTACTTC.

The CDR3 nucleotides are TGCAGCGGGTACACGGACAGAAACTATGGCTACACCTTC. Amino acids: CSGYTDRNYGYTF. The chain combines TRBV29-1 with TRBJ1-2, with a possible D match to TRBD1 (6 bases). This CDR3 is built from 13 residues. V gave up 7 bases and J gave up 2 bases, with 14 bases separating them. Germline lookup yields CDR1 SQVTM and CDR2 ANQGSEA.

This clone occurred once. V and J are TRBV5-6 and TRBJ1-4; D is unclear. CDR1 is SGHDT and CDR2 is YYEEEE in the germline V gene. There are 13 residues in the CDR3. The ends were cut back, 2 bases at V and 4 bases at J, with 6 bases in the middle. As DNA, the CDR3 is TGTGCCAGCAGCTTCGGGAGTAATGAAAAACTGTTTTTT. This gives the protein CASSFGSNEKLFF.

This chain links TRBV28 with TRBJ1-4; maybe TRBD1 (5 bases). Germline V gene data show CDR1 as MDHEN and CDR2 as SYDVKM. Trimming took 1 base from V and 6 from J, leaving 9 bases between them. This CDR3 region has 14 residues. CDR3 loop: CASSLSSGYEKLFF. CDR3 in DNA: TGTGCCAGCAGTTTATCTTCAGGGTATGAAAAACTGTTTTTT.

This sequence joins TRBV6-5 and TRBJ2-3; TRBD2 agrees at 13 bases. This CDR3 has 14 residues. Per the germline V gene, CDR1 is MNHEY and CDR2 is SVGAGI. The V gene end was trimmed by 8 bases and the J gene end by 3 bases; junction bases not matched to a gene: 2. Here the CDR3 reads CASQTSGRTDTQYF. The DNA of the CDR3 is TGTGCCAGCCAGACTAGCGGGAGGACAGATACGCAGTATTTT.

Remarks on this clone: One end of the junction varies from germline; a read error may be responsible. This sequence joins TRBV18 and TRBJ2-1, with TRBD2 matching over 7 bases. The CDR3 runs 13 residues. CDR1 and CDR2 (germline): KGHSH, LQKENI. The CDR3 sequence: CASTPVGGNEQFF. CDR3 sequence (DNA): TGTGCCAGCACACCAGTCGGGGGGAATGAGCAGTTCTTC.

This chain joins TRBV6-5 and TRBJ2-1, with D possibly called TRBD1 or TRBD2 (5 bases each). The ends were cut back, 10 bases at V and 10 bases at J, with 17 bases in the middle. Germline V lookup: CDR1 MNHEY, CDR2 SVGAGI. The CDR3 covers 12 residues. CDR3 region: CATGRARKEQFF. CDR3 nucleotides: TGTGCCACGGGGCGGGCTCGGAAGGAGCAGTTCTTC.

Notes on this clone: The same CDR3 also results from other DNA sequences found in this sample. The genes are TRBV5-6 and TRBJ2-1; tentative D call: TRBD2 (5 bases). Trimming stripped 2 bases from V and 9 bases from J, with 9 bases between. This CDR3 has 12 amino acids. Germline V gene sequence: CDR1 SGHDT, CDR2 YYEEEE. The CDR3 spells CASSLVGGEQFF. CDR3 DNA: TGTGCCAGCAGCTTAGTCGGAGGTGAGCAGTTCTTC.

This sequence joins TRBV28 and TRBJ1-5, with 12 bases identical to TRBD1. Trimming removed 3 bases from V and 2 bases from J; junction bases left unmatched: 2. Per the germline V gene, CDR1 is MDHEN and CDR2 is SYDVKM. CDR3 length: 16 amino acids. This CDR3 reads CASSLGQGARNQPQHF. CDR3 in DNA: TGTGCCAGCAGTTTGGGACAGGGGGCACGCAATCAGCCCCAGCATTTT.

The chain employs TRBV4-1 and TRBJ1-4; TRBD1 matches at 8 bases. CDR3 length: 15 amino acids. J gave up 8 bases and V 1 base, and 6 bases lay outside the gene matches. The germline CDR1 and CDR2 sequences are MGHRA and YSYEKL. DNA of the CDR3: TGCGCCAGCAGCCAAGTCCAGGGGGCGCGGGAAAAACTGTTTTTT. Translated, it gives CASSQVQGAREKLFF.

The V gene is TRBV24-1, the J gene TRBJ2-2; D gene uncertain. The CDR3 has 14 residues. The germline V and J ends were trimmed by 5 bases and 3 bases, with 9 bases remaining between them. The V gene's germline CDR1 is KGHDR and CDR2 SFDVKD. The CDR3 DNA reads TGTGCCACCAGTGCCATTGAGGACACCGGGGAGCTGTTTTTT. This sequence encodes CATSAIEDTGELFF.

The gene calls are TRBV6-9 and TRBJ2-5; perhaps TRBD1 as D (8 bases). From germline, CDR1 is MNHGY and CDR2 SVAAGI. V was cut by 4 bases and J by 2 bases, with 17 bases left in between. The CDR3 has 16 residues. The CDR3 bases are TGTGCCAGCAGTTCCCACGGGGGGACAGGTCAAGAGACCCAGTACTTC. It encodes CASSSHGGTGQETQYF.

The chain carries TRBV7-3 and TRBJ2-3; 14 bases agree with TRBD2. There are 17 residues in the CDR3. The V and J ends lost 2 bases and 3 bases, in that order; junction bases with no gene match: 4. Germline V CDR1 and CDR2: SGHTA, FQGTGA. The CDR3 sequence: CASSLGGTSGSTDTQYF. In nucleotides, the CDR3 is TGTGCCAGCAGCTTAGGGGGGACTAGCGGGAGTACAGATACGCAGTATTTT.

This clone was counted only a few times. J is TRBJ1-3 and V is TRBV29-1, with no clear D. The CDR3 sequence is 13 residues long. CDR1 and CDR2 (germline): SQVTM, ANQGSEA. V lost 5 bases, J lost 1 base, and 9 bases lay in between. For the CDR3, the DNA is TGCAGCGTTCAGCAGATATCTGGAAACACCATATATTTT. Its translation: CSVQQISGNTIYF.